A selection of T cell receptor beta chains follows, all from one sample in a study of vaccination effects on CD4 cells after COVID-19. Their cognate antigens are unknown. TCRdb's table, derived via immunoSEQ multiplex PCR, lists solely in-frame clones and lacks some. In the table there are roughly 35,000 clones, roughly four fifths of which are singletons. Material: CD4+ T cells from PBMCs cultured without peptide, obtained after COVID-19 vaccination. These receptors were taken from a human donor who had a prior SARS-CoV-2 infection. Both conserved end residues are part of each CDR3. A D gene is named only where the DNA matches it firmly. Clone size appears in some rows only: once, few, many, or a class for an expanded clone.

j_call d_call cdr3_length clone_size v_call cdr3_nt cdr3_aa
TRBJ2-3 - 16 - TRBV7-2 TGTGCCAGCAGCTCGGCCGGGCCCCCTGGGACAGATACGCAGTATTTT CASSSAGPPGTDTQYF
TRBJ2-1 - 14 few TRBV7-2 TGTGCCAGCAGCGAGAAGCGAAGTGGGGGGGAGCAGTTCTTC CASSEKRSGGEQFF
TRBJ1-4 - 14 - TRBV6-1 TGTGCCAGCAGTGATCTCTCTTCTCATGAAAAACTGTTTTTT CASSDLSSHEKLFF
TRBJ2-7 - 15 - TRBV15 TGTGCCACCAGCAGAGATCGTACCGCCAGCGTAGGGCAGTACTTC CATSRDRTASVGQYF
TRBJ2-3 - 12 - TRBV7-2 TGTGCCAGCAGACTAGCTGGAGATACGCAGTATTTT CASRLAGDTQYF
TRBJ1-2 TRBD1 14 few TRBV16 TGTGCCAGCAGCCAGGGACAGGTGAACTATGGCTACACCTTC CASSQGQVNYGYTF
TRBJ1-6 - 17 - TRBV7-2 TGTGCCAGCAGCTTAGTTGCAAACCTGGTGGGGAATTCACCCCTCCACTTT CASSLVANLVGNSPLHF
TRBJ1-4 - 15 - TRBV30 TGTGCCTGGCGCCCCCTCGGGGGGCCTGGGGAAAAACTGTTTTTT CAWRPLGGPGEKLFF
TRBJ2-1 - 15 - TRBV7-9 TGTGCCAGCAGTGTCCAAAGCGTCTCCTACAATGAGCAGTTCTTC CASSVQSVSYNEQFF
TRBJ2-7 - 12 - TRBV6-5 TGTGCCAGCCGGGACGGAGGCTACGAGCAGTACTTC CASRDGGYEQYF
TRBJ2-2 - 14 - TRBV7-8 TGTGCCAGCAGCTTGCTAGTGGGGGCCGGGGAGCTGTTTTTT CASSLLVGAGELFF
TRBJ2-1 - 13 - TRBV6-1 TGTGCCAGCAGTGAACTAAGGGCGAATGAGCAGTTCTTC CASSELRANEQFF
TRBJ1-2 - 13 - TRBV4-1 TGCGCCAGCAGCCAGGGGCTGGACTATGGCTACACCTTC CASSQGLDYGYTF
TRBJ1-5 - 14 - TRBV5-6 TGTGCCAGCAGCTTGTGGAACTCATGGCAGCCCCAGCATTTT CASSLWNSWQPQHF
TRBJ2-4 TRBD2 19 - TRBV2 TGTGCCAGCAGTGAATACGGCGTGGGGGGGACCCAGAGGGAAAACATTCAGTACTTC CASSEYGVGGTQRENIQYF
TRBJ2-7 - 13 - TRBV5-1 TGCGCCAGCAGACCACTACCAGGCCTCGAGCAGTACTTC CASRPLPGLEQYF
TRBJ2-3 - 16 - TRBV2 TGTGCCAGCAGTGGCGGCGGGATAGGCTTTATGGATACGCAGTATTTT CASSGGGIGFMDTQYF
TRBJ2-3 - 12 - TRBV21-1 TGTGCCTTTCGGGAGTGGGTAGATACGCAGTATTTT CAFREWVDTQYF
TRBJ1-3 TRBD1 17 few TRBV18 TGTGCCAGCTCATCATGGGCCCTGACAGGGGCTGGAAACACCATATATTTT CASSSWALTGAGNTIYF
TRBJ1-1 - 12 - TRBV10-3 TGTGCCATCAGTGGAGAAGGGATTGAAGCTTTCTTT CAISGEGIEAFF